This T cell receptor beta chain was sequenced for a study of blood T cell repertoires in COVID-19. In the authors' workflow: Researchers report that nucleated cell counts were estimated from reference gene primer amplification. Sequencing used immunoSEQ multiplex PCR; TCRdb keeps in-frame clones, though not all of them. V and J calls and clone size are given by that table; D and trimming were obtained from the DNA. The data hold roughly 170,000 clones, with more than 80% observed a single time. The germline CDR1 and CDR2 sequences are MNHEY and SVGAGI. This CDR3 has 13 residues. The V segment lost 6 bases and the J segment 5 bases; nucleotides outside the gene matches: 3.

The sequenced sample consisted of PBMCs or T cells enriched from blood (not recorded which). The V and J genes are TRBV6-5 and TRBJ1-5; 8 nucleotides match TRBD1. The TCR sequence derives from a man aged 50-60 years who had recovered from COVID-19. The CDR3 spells CASSGQGYQPQHF. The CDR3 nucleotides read TGTGCCAGCAGCGGACAGGGCTATCAGCCCCAGCATTTT.